These T cell receptor beta chains were read from a single sample in a study of cytomegalovirus exposure and HLA in healthy donors. Produced via immunoSEQ multiplex PCR; TCRdb's table is partial and in-frame only. Of around 130,000 clones in the sample, approximately 74% are singletons; the top ten hold 6.5% to 8%. The specimen sequenced was PBMCs. All receptors derive from a man aged 40-55 years in good health and CMV-seropositive. Both conserved end residues are part of each CDR3. A D gene is named only where the DNA matches it firmly. For some rows the clone size is stated as once, few or many, or as a class when expanded; others skip it.

V gene	D gene	clone size	J gene	CDR3 protein	CDR3 DNA
TRBV6-1	NA	NA	TRBJ2-7	CASRGAHASYEQYF	TGTGCCAGCAGGGGGGCCCACGCCTCCTACGAGCAGTACTTC
TRBV23-1	TRBD1	few	TRBJ2-7	CASTGQDLSSYEQYF	TGCGCCAGCACCGGACAGGATCTTTCTTCCTACGAGCAGTACTTC
TRBV5-4	TRBD1	NA	TRBJ2-3	CASSLTGTGLDTQYF	TGTGCCAGCAGCTTGACCGGGACAGGGTTGGATACGCAGTATTTT
TRBV5-1	NA	NA	TRBJ2-7	CASSPEDGVGDEQYF	TGCGCCAGCAGCCCAGAGGACGGCGTAGGGGACGAGCAGTACTTC
TRBV5-1	NA	NA	TRBJ1-1	CASSLEHNMNTEAFF	TGCGCCAGCAGCTTGGAACACAACATGAACACTGAAGCTTTCTTT
TRBV5-1	TRBD1	NA	TRBJ1-2	CASSLAGTGTNYGYTF	TGCGCCAGCAGTCTGGCCGGGACAGGGACTAACTATGGCTACACCTTC
TRBV6-6	TRBD1	NA	TRBJ2-7	CASSYFGQGYEQYF	TGTGCCAGCAGTTATTTCGGACAGGGCTACGAGCAGTACTTC
TRBV28	NA	NA	TRBJ1-1	CASSLIGAVTEAFF	TGTGCCAGCAGTTTAATAGGGGCGGTCACTGAAGCTTTCTTT
TRBV30	NA	NA	TRBJ2-7	CAWSVGGYEQYF	TGTGCCTGGAGTGTAGGAGGTTACGAGCAGTACTTC
TRBV27	TRBD1	NA	TRBJ1-6	CASRTGGAGNSPLHF	TGTGCCAGCAGGACAGGGGGCGCGGGGAATTCACCCCTCCACTTT
TRBV5-6	NA	NA	TRBJ2-3	CASSSGRSDTQYF	TGTGCCAGCAGCTCCGGGAGATCAGATACGCAGTATTTT
TRBV7-2	NA	NA	TRBJ1-1	CASTHREFNTEAFF	TGTGCCAGCACCCACCGGGAATTCAACACTGAAGCTTTCTTT
TRBV30	NA	NA	TRBJ2-5	CAYTVSETQYF	TGTGCCTATACTGTCTCAGAGACCCAGTACTTC
TRBV15	TRBD1	NA	TRBJ1-2	CATSVSGTGGVFGYTF	TGTGCCACCAGCGTCTCCGGGACAGGGGGCGTCTTTGGCTACACCTTC
TRBV7-2	NA	once	TRBJ2-2	CASSLVWAPRSGELFF	TGTGCCAGCAGCTTAGTGTGGGCCCCCCGATCCGGGGAGCTGTTTTTT
TRBV30	NA	NA	TRBJ1-2	CAWGEANYGYTF	TGTGCCTGGGGAGAGGCTAACTATGGCTACACCTTC
TRBV12-5	NA	NA	TRBJ2-2	CASGQGPGLGTGELFF	TGTGCTAGTGGTCAAGGTCCAGGGCTGGGCACCGGGGAGCTGTTTTTT
TRBV11-2	TRBD1	few	TRBJ1-4	CASSLATGGVNEKLFF	TGTGCCAGCAGCTTAGCTACAGGGGGGGTAAATGAAAAACTGTTTTTT
TRBV5-6	NA	NA	TRBJ1-1	CASTKQLQARAEAFF	TGTGCCAGCACCAAACAACTACAGGCTCGGGCTGAAGCTTTCTTT
TRBV5-4	TRBD1	NA	TRBJ1-3	CASSSGTGLISGNTIYF	TGTGCCAGCAGTTCGGGGACAGGATTAATCTCTGGAAACACCATATATTTT
TRBV5-1	TRBD1	NA	TRBJ2-7	CASSLGGRGTGLYEQYF	TGCGCCAGCAGCTTGGGGGGACGGGGGACAGGGTTGTACGAGCAGTACTTC
TRBV27	TRBD1	NA	TRBJ1-2	CASSFPGGYGYTF	TGTGCCAGCAGTTTTCCAGGGGGCTATGGCTACACCTTC
TRBV7-9	TRBD2	NA	TRBJ2-1	CASSLARERDEQFF	TGTGCCAGCAGCTTAGCGCGGGAGAGGGATGAGCAGTTCTTC
TRBV27	TRBD1	NA	TRBJ1-2	CASSLLGATGGYTF	TGTGCCAGCAGTTTATTGGGGGCGACAGGGGGCTACACCTTC
TRBV19	NA	once	TRBJ2-1	CASSLNDRNQQFF	TGTGCCAGTAGTCTCAATGACAGGAACCAGCAGTTCTTC
TRBV7-8	NA	once	TRBJ1-3	CASSLGATGNTIYF	TGTGCCAGCAGCTTAGGGGCAACAGGAAACACCATATATTTT
TRBV10-3	NA	NA	TRBJ1-6	CAIRGGEESPLHF	TGTGCCATCAGGGGGGGAGAAGAGTCACCCCTCCACTTT
TRBV5-5	NA	NA	TRBJ1-1	CASSLAAGSAEAFF	TGTGCCAGCAGCTTGGCAGCAGGGTCGGCTGAAGCTTTCTTT
TRBV19	NA	NA	TRBJ1-5	CASSGVRTDNQPQHF	TGTGCCAGTAGCGGGGTACGGACAGATAATCAGCCCCAGCATTTT
TRBV5-1	TRBD2	NA	TRBJ2-7	CASSLRASGQPYEQYF	TGCGCCAGCAGCTTGAGGGCTAGCGGGCAACCCTACGAGCAGTACTTC
TRBV5-1	TRBD1	few	TRBJ2-3	CASSLGVGQQSPQYF	TGCGCCAGCAGCCTAGGTGTGGGACAGCAAAGTCCCCAGTATTTT
TRBV5-4	TRBD1	few	TRBJ1-6	CASSSTGTGLSPLHF	TGTGCCAGCAGCTCTACCGGGACAGGGCTATCACCCCTCCACTTT
TRBV18	NA	once	TRBJ2-7	CASSPRTDSYEQYF	TGTGCCAGCTCACCACGGACAGACTCCTACGAGCAGTACTTC
TRBV6-1	NA	NA	TRBJ1-5	CASSEASRNQPQHF	TGTGCCAGCAGTGAAGCCTCCCGCAATCAGCCCCAGCATTTT
TRBV2	TRBD1	few	TRBJ1-1	CASRVRQGTEAFF	TGTGCCAGCAGGGTTAGACAGGGAACTGAAGCTTTCTTT
TRBV6-1	TRBD2	NA	TRBJ2-7	CASSTTAGGYEQYF	TGTGCCAGCAGTACTACCGCGGGAGGCTACGAGCAGTACTTC
TRBV11-2	NA	NA	TRBJ2-3	CASSLVHGTSTDTQYF	TGTGCCAGCAGCTTAGTTCACGGGACTAGCACAGATACGCAGTATTTT
TRBV28	NA	NA	TRBJ2-1	CASSFASSSSYNEQFF	TGTGCCAGCAGTTTTGCAAGCTCGAGCTCCTACAATGAGCAGTTCTTC
TRBV9	TRBD1	NA	TRBJ2-7	CASSHSTGDEQYF	TGTGCCAGCAGCCACTCGACAGGGGACGAGCAGTACTTC
TRBV5-5	TRBD2	NA	TRBJ2-3	CASSLIWGGDTQYF	TGTGCCAGCAGCTTGATTTGGGGGGGGGATACGCAGTATTTT
TRBV2	TRBD1	NA	TRBJ2-7	CASMGQGGWSYEQYF	TGTGCCAGCATGGGACAGGGAGGATGGTCCTACGAGCAGTACTTC
TRBV18	TRBD2	NA	TRBJ2-1	CASSPLGPGQRTSGGSSYNEQFF	TGTGCCAGCTCACCACTGGGGCCGGGACAAAGGACTAGCGGGGGCAGCTCCTACAATGAGCAGTTCTTC